This paragraph covers one TCR beta chain sequence. The target antigen is unknown. A much larger clone differs by one base, so this may be a read error. The length of the CDR3 is 14 residues. Germline V CDR1 and CDR2: SGHTA, FQGNSA. Uncontrolled infection, other autoimmune disease, pregnancy or lactation disqualified patients from enrolment. Diagnosing involved the use of clinical symptoms, serum thyroxine and TRAb, thyroid ultrasound and orbital computed tomography. This blood was taken when hyperthyroidism was first diagnosed, before any ophthalmopathy symptoms existed. Amplified TCR beta CDR3 regions came from RNA transcripts. The HTBI primer set was used in a first-round RT-PCR of the TCR CDR3. TCRdb reprocessed the multiplex PCR reads with MiXCR, giving one entry per CDR3 protein. Seen here are about 290,000 distinct CDR3 sequences, 13% observed once, and the top ten hold around 7.9%. This sample was included in a study of T cells in Graves' hyperthyroidism and ophthalmopathy.

Study findings and constraints: Most clonotypes expanded in thyroid above 0.001 were likewise present in blood.

This receptor was taken from a young woman with Graves' hyperthyroidism that later progressed to Graves' ophthalmopathy. The sequenced sample was blood. This chain links TRBV7-2 with TRBJ2-7, with D maybe TRBD1 (5 bases). The CDR3 spells CASSSHKGPYEQHF. DNA of the CDR3: TGTGCCAGCAGCTCCCACAAGGGGCCCTACGAGCAGCACTTC.